A single T cell receptor beta chain is shown here with its context. The antigen is undetermined. Germline CDR1 and CDR2: SEHNR and FQNEAQ (reference sequence). V gave up 3 bases and J gave up 5 bases; unmatched junction bases: 8. The CDR3 has 15 amino acids. The data belong to a study of T cells after yellow fever vaccination. Study summary: Low-cell-number fractions underwent preparation using SMART-Seq v4 Ultra Low Input.

One entry per CDR3 protein, called by TCRdb with MiXCR from the 5' RACE reads. The sample lists 510,000 or so distinct CDR3 sequences; 15% to 20% were seen once. Study findings and constraints: Most clones from primary vaccination were detected again post-booster (roughly 96% CD4, about 85% CD8).

Here the sequenced sample was PBMCs, taken 15 days after the yellow fever booster vaccination. The source of this sequence is a man aged 30-40 years who received the YFV17D yellow fever vaccine. The chain employs TRBV7-9 and TRBJ2-5; 8 nucleotides align to TRBD2. The CDR3 sequence: CASSFTAGGVETQYF. For the CDR3, the DNA is TGTGCCAGCAGCTTCACCGCGGGAGGAGTGGAGACCCAGTACTTC.